The 24 T cell receptor beta chains below come from one sample, sequenced in a study of blood T cell repertoires in COVID-19. TCRdb keeps only in-frame clones here, not all; method: immunoSEQ multiplex PCR. Among about 230,000 clones listed, 89% were seen once. Sequenced sample: PBMCs or T cells enriched from blood (not recorded which). The receptors come from a woman in her 30s with acute COVID-19.

This clone was counted once. The rearrangement uses TRBV27 and TRBJ1-2; 8 bases align to TRBD1. The CDR3 totals 14 residues. The V segment lost 6 bases and the J segment 7 bases; nucleotides outside the gene matches: 10. CDR1 is MNHEY and CDR2 is SMNVEV in the germline V gene (reference sequence). This CDR3 reads CASRLTGQAIGYTF. The CDR3 DNA reads TGTGCCAGCAGACTGACGGGACAGGCTATTGGCTACACCTTC.

The table lists this clone with a count of one. This rearrangement joins TRBV4-1 to TRBJ2-7; TRBD2 agrees at 8 bases. Trimming removed 0 bases from V and 3 bases from J; junction bases left unmatched: 4. This CDR3 comprises 15 residues. CDR1 MGHRA and CDR2 YSYEKL come from the germline V gene. The CDR3 is CASSQDPGGGYEQYF. CDR3 bases: TGCGCCAGCAGCCAAGATCCGGGGGGGGGCTACGAGCAGTACTTC.

J is TRBJ2-3 and V is TRBV9, with 10 bases that match TRBD2. V lost 4 bases to trimming and J lost 6 bases; unmatched junction nucleotides: 14. Per the germline V gene, CDR1 is SGDLS and CDR2 is YYNGEE. The CDR3 runs 17 residues. The CDR3 region has the DNA TGTGCCAGCAGCAAGAGCGGGGGGGCCGCGGTGTCCGATACGCAGTATTTT. Translated: CASSKSGGAAVSDTQYF.

The chain carries TRBV4-3 and TRBJ1-5; D not certain. In germline, CDR1 is LGHNA, CDR2 YSLEER. Trimming cost V 1 base and J 6 bases, with 10 bases left between them. CDR3 length: 14 amino acids. The DNA of the CDR3 is TGCGCCAGCAGCCAAGGCCGGGGTTCTCAGCCCCAGCATTTT. Translating it yields CASSQGRGSQPQHF.

The rearrangement links TRBV28 to TRBJ2-3; D may be TRBD1 (6 bases). Germline CDR1 MDHEN, CDR2 SYDVKM. CDR3 length: 19 residues. The V end lost 2 bases, the J end lost 1 base, and 22 bases lay between the germline ends. The CDR3 DNA is TGTGCCAGCAGTTTACCACCCGGGACAATCAACTTTGGCACAGATACGCAGTATTTT. Amino acid sequence: CASSLPPGTINFGTDTQYF.

This rearrangement joins TRBV11-2 to TRBJ1-3, with D unresolved. Per germline, CDR1 SGHAT and CDR2 FQNNGV. The CDR3 runs to 19 residues. V lost 2 bases to trimming and J lost 0 bases, with 20 bases between them. Here the CDR3 reads CASSLYPMGRLLSGNTIYF. The CDR3 DNA sequence: TGTGCCAGCAGCTTATATCCAATGGGCCGTCTTCTCTCTGGAAACACCATATATTTT.

This clone appeared a single time. V and J are TRBV12-5 and TRBJ2-7; 7 bases fit TRBD1. The CDR3 covers 14 residues. The germline V gene encodes CDR1 LGHNT and CDR2 FRNRAP. After removal of 1 base from V and 1 base from J, the junction contained 1 base not matched to a gene. The CDR3 sequence: CASGLGRGSYEQYF. CDR3 DNA sequence: TGTGCTAGTGGTTTGGGCAGGGGGTCCTACGAGCAGTACTTC.

The rearrangement links TRBV3-1 (or the pseudogene TRBV3-2) to TRBJ2-3; no reliable D call. Germline V gene sequence: CDR1 LGHDT, CDR2 YNNKEL (reference sequence). The CDR3 loop spans 14 amino acids. Deletions cut 4 bases from V and 2 bases from J, with 10 bases between. The CDR3 is CASSLRRSTDTQYF. The CDR3 DNA follows: TGTGCCAGCAGCCTCCGTCGTTCCACAGATACGCAGTATTTT.

The chain is built from TRBV7-4 and TRBJ2-7, with D possibly TRBD2 on 6 matching bases. V gave up 5 bases and J gave up 0 bases, with 26 bases separating them. The CDR3 contains 19 residues. Germline CDR1 and CDR2: SGHVT and SQSDAQ. CDR3 region: CASSRLETSDSSSSYEQYF. CDR3 in DNA: TGTGCCAGCAGCCGTTTGGAGACTAGTGACTCCTCTAGCTCCTACGAGCAGTACTTC.

This clone appeared a single time. V usage is TRBV9 and J usage is TRBJ1-1; TRBD1 is a possible D gene (6 bases). Germline V gene data show CDR1 as SGDLS and CDR2 as YYNGEE. This CDR3 is 16 amino acids long. Trimming took off 3 bases at V and 2 bases at J, with 17 bases between the two ends. CDR3 region: CASSANRDTVNTEAFF. The CDR3 DNA is TGTGCCAGCAGCGCGAACCGGGACACCGTTAACACTGAAGCTTTCTTT.

V is TRBV2 and J is TRBJ1-1; no clear D gene. V was pared by 4 bases and J by 0 bases, with 9 bases between. From germline, CDR1 is SNHLY and CDR2 FYNNEI. The CDR3 extends over 14 amino acids. As DNA, the CDR3 is TGTGCCAGCAGTGTACTCACCATGAACACTGAAGCTTTCTTT. Amino acids: CASSVLTMNTEAFF.

This clone was seen once. The chain carries TRBV19 and TRBJ1-5; 7 bases fit TRBD1. With 7 bases clipped from V and 3 bases from J, the junction kept 9 bases outside the gene matches. The CDR3 runs 15 residues. The germline CDR1 and CDR2 sequences are LNHDA and SQIVND (reference sequence). The CDR3 here is CASNPTGQTNQPQHF. CDR3 bases: TGTGCCAGTAACCCCACGGGACAGACCAATCAGCCCCAGCATTTT.

The gene calls are TRBV19 and TRBJ1-3; 7 bases align to TRBD1. Per germline, CDR1 LNHDA and CDR2 SQIVND (reference sequence). The CDR3 runs to 16 residues. J was trimmed by 0 bases and V by 0 bases; bases with no gene match: 2. Here the CDR3 DNA reads TGTGCCAGTAGTATAGATCAGGGGGACTCTGGAAACACCATATATTTT. Protein: CASSIDQGDSGNTIYF.

V is TRBV30 and J is TRBJ1-6; TRBD1 is a possible D gene (6 bases). This CDR3 has 15 residues. Germline V lookup: CDR1 GTSNPN, CDR2 SVGIG (reference sequence). V gave up 1 base and J gave up 3 bases, with 10 bases separating them. The CDR3, as DNA: TGTGCCTGGAGTGAGGGACATCTCTATAATTCACCCCTCCACTTT. Translated: CAWSEGHLYNSPLHF.

This clone has just a few counts. The rearrangement uses TRBV2 and TRBJ1-6; 8 bases fit TRBD1. The CDR3 covers 15 residues. The germline V gene encodes CDR1 SNHLY and CDR2 FYNNEI. The J segment lost 7 bases and the V segment lost 6 bases, leaving 8 bases of the junction unmatched. Here the CDR3 reads CASRTGTGGNSPLHF. The CDR3 coding sequence is TGTGCCAGCAGGACCGGGACAGGCGGCAATTCACCCCTCCACTTT.

This chain joins TRBV28 and TRBJ2-5; tentatively, D is TRBD1 (6 bases). Trimming left V 5 bases short and J 3 bases short, with 10 bases between. CDR1 is MDHEN and CDR2 is SYDVKM in the germline V gene. CDR3 length: 13 residues. The chain's CDR3 is CASSRPGEETQYF. DNA of the CDR3: TGTGCCAGCAGTCGGCCAGGGGAAGAGACCCAGTACTTC.

The genes are TRBV11-2 and TRBJ2-1; 10 bases are a match to TRBD1. The germline gives CDR1 SGHAT, CDR2 FQNNGV. The ends lost 5 bases at V and 9 bases at J; junction bases unmatched: 7. The CDR3 is 14 amino acids. The CDR3 loop reads CASSPRQGAGEQFF. The DNA for the CDR3 is TGTGCCAGCAGCCCGAGACAGGGGGCGGGTGAGCAGTTCTTC.

The genes are TRBV9 and TRBJ1-2, with TRBD1 as a possible D gene (5 bases). Trimming pared 3 bases from V and 1 base from J, leaving 7 bases between. This CDR3 comprises 13 residues. Germline CDR1 is SGDLS and CDR2 is YYNGEE. CDR3 region: CASSAGNNYGYTF. The CDR3 region has the DNA TGTGCCAGCAGCGCAGGGAATAACTATGGCTACACCTTC.

The chain is built from TRBV27 and TRBJ1-3; D gene ambiguous. From germline, CDR1 is MNHEY and CDR2 SMNVEV (reference sequence). The CDR3 loop spans 15 amino acids. Trimming shortened V by 5 bases and J by 0 bases, and 11 bases separated the two germline ends. The CDR3 protein is CASSLDRSSGNTIYF. DNA for the CDR3: TGTGCCAGCAGTCTAGACCGTAGCTCTGGAAACACCATATATTTT.

The genes are TRBV3-1 (or the pseudogene TRBV3-2) and TRBJ1-1; D perhaps matches TRBD1 (6 bases). Germline V gene sequence: CDR1 LGHDT, CDR2 YNNKEL (reference sequence). The V end lost 0 bases, the J end lost 6 bases, and 11 bases lay between the germline ends. The CDR3 runs 14 residues. As DNA, the CDR3 is TGTGCCAGCAGCCAAGACACCGGGACATCTGAAGCTTTCTTT. It codes for CASSQDTGTSEAFF.

This clone was counted once. V and J are TRBV4-3 and TRBJ1-2, with 9 bases fitting TRBD1. J was trimmed by 4 bases and V by 4 bases; bases with no gene match: 13. This CDR3 is 17 amino acids long. Germline values: CDR1 LGHNA, CDR2 YSLEER. CDR3 sequence reads: CASSPRQGEPYSYGYTF. The CDR3 nucleotides read TGCGCCAGCAGCCCCCGACAGGGGGAGCCTTATAGCTATGGCTACACCTTC.

The genes are TRBV3-1 (or the pseudogene TRBV3-2) and TRBJ1-1; maybe TRBD1 (6 bases). Trimming cost V 4 bases and J 1 base, with 13 bases left between them. Per germline, CDR1 LGHDT and CDR2 YNNKEL (reference sequence). The CDR3 spans 15 residues. In DNA, the CDR3 is TGTGCCAGCAGCCTCAGGGGCCGAGAGAACACTGAAGCTTTCTTT. Protein: CASSLRGRENTEAFF.

This clone was seen just once. The chain recombines TRBV6-5 with TRBJ1-5; D uncertain. Germline V lookup: CDR1 MNHEY, CDR2 SVGAGI. The CDR3 length is 12 residues. The ends were cut back, 2 bases at V and 9 bases at J, with 8 bases in the middle. CDR3 sequence (DNA): TGTGCCAGCAGTTACGTGGGCCCGCCCCAGCATTTT. Translation gives CASSYVGPPQHF.

V and J are TRBV29-1 and TRBJ1-1, with no clear D. The CDR3 spans 11 residues. CDR1 SQVTM and CDR2 ANQGSEA come from the germline V gene. V was cut by 4 bases and J by 6 bases, with 9 bases left in between. The DNA of the CDR3 is TGCAGCGTTGCGTCAGGTCCTGAAGCTTTCTTT. Protein: CSVASGPEAFF.